Reported below is one T cell receptor beta chain. Its antigen remains undetermined. It has no much larger one-base neighbor in the sample; base qualities were not kept. TCR cDNA was made using 5'RACE template switching, a step that added a universal primer site and unique molecular identifiers. Priming of cDNA synthesis was performed from both the TCR alpha and TCR beta constant segments. Libraries were amplified in two PCR steps, with sample barcodes and sequencing adapters added in the second step. Sequencing of libraries was done on Illumina HiSeq 2500 (2x100 bp) or NovaSeq (2x150 bp). Regarding the original processing steps: Reads were demultiplexed and collapsed into UMI consensus sequences with MIGEC, and V(D)J alignment was performed with MiXCR. Vaccine-responding clonotypes were identified with edgeR using replicate PBMC samples, with FDR below 0.01 and a log2 fold change above 5 up to day 15 being required. Each bulk clonotype was labeled CD4 or CD8 based on which sequenced repertoire, CD4 or CD8, contained the clonotype at higher abundance. TCRdb reran the public reads through fastp at Q25 and MiXCR, keeping productive beta chains. Merged by CDR3 protein, the rows form single entries marked with the most common genes and DNA. The V and J calls follow TCRdb's processing rather than the paper's. The sample includes about 550,000 distinct CDR3 sequences, with 19% observed a single time. Over 11% of the sample is in the top ten clones.

This sample was included in a study of T cells after yellow fever vaccination (dated by TCRdb to the late 2010s). Concerning the study at large: The SMART-Seq v4 Ultra Low Input RNA kit was used to prepare libraries from fractions with low cell numbers. To follow T-cell clones before and after primary and booster YFV17D yellow fever vaccination, bulk TCR alpha and beta repertoires were sequenced over time. Two healthy male donors made up the cohort, one aged 18 to 30 years and the other aged 30 to 40 years. Blood was drawn at multiple timepoints before and after primary and secondary immunization, with bulk PBMC replicates and cell subsets isolated. Broader findings and caveats from the paper: FACS-sorted repertoires could contain abundant contaminating clonotypes from the bulk population, so computational filtering was required. Most clones expanded after primary vaccination were re-detected after the booster (around 96% of CD4 and around 88% of CD8), suggesting broad memory maintenance. The secondary T-cell response was found to be weaker but faster than the primary response, with a peak reached on day 5 rather than on day 15. Because the study included only two donors, the extent to which the findings can be generalized is limited. A small fraction of clonotypes showed up in both the CD4 and CD8 compartments, probably as a result of convergent recombination.

CDR1 and CDR2 are read off the germline V gene as SGHRS and YFSETQ. From its cysteine to its phenylalanine, the CDR3 spans 15 amino acids. Of all the DNA, just the CDR3 is kept, 45 bases in frame from base 1. V is clipped by 3 bases and J by 9 bases, and the sequence between their germline boundaries is 19 bases long. In light of the paper, this sample's treatment or condition label describes: live attenuated yellow fever vaccine strain. At every blood-draw timepoint, two biological replicates of bulk PBMCs were collected. A standard Ficoll-Paque protocol was used to isolate PBMCs from peripheral blood. RNA was extracted with TriZol from bulk PBMCs, CD4 and CD8 fractions, and dextramer-positive and dextramer-negative fractions.

The specimen comprised PBMCs, sampled 15 days after the yellow fever booster vaccination. This sequence originates from a man aged 30 to 39 who received the YFV17D yellow fever vaccine. Rearrangement joined TRBV5-1 to TRBJ2-1; D gene: possibly TRBD2, on 6 matching bases. The CDR3 reads as follows: CASSSGLENWGEQFF. The DNA sequence is given as TGCGCCAGCAGCTCGGGACTTGAGAACTGGGGTGAGCAGTTCTTC.